This record looks at one T cell receptor (beta chain) sequence and its context. The table came from immunoSEQ multiplex PCR; TCRdb's copy has only in-frame clones and leaves some out. Of roughly 55,000 clones in the sample, 72% are singletons; the top ten hold approximately 8.3%. The record originates from a study of radiotherapy plus CTLA-4 blockade in lung cancer. Trimming left V 7 bases short and J 13 bases short, with 22 bases between. The CDR3 runs to 13 residues. Germline CDR1 reads LNHDA; CDR2 reads SQIVND (reference sequence). The source is a human donor with non-small cell lung cancer whose response to radiotherapy plus ipilimumab could not be evaluated. The material sequenced was peripheral blood, taken from a patient treated with radiotherapy plus ipilimumab. This chain uses TRBV19 with TRBJ1-1; D gene unclear. The CDR3 loop is CASIGVGEVWGFF. The CDR3 DNA is TGTGCCAGTATTGGCGTCGGGGAAGTTTGGGGTTTCTTT.